These 19 T cell receptor beta chains originate from one sample sequenced in a study of blood T cell repertoires in COVID-19. Clones were read by immunoSEQ multiplex PCR, and TCRdb kept only the in-frame ones, dropping some. The sample lists 240,000 or so clones; roughly nine tenths were seen once. The source material was peripheral blood. The receptor set was obtained from a man aged 60-69 years who had recovered from COVID-19.

The chain recombines TRBV11-3 with TRBJ2-1; D possibly corresponds to TRBD1 (6 bases). Trimming stripped 1 base from V and 10 bases from J, with 8 bases between. Germline V gives CDR1 SGHNT, CDR2 YENEEA. This CDR3 is 12 amino acids long. This chain's CDR3 is CASSLGGREQFF. For the CDR3, the DNA is TGTGCCAGCAGCTTAGGGGGGCGGGAGCAGTTCTTC.

CDR3 coding DNA: TGTGCCAGCAGCCGGACTAGCGGGGATTACAATGAGCAGTTCTTC. This encodes CASSRTSGDYNEQFF. The genes are TRBV7-2 and TRBJ2-1; 12 nucleotides line up with TRBD2. Germline V gives CDR1 SGHTA, CDR2 FQGNSA. The CDR3 loop spans 15 amino acids. The J segment lost 4 bases and the V segment lost 5 bases, leaving 3 bases of the junction unmatched.

The CDR3 is CASRPTGGMNENTIYF. The CDR3 region has the DNA TGTGCCAGCAGACCTACAGGGGGTATGAACGAAAACACCATATATTTT. The rearrangement links TRBV28 to TRBJ1-3; 8 bases map to TRBD1. The CDR3 is 16 residues long. CDR1 is MDHEN and CDR2 is SYDVKM in the germline V gene. Trimming cost V 6 bases and J 6 bases; bases outside gene matches: 13.

J is TRBJ1-1 and V is TRBV19; tentative D call: TRBD1 (6 bases). Germline-derived CDR1 and CDR2 are LNHDA and SQIVND (reference sequence). The CDR3 totals 13 residues. V dropped 5 bases and J dropped 9 bases, with 16 bases sitting between them. CDR3 sequence (DNA): TGTGCCAGTAGTCCCCGGGACACCCAACAAGCTTTCTTT. Translating gives CASSPRDTQQAFF.

The CDR3 reads CASSSRQGSYNEQFF. For the CDR3, the DNA is TGTGCCAGCTCATCTCGACAGGGCTCCTACAATGAGCAGTTCTTC. The chain joins TRBV18 to TRBJ2-1; 7 nucleotides agree with TRBD1. Germline-derived CDR1 and CDR2 are KGHSH and LQKENI. This CDR3 comprises 15 residues. Trimming removed 5 bases from V and 0 bases from J; junction bases left unmatched: 4.

The J gene is TRBJ2-6, the V gene TRBV10-2; no clear D gene. V lost 6 bases and J lost 0, with 9 bases in between. Germline-derived CDR1 and CDR2 are WSHSY and SAAADI. The CDR3 is 15 residues long. CDR3 DNA sequence: TGCGCCAGCAGCCCGGAGAACTCTGGGGCCAACGTCCTGACTTTC. The encoded protein is CASSPENSGANVLTF.

The chain recombines TRBV3-1 (or the pseudogene TRBV3-2) with TRBJ2-5; weak D call: TRBD2 (5 bases). Trimming took off 3 bases at V and 2 bases at J, with 10 bases between the two ends. The CDR3 has 14 amino acids. The germline CDR1 and CDR2 sequences are LGHDT and YNNKEL (reference sequence). Here the CDR3 DNA reads TGTGCCAGCAGCCATAGAGGGAAACAAGAGACCCAGTACTTC. Translated, it gives CASSHRGKQETQYF.

The chain employs TRBV6-5 and TRBJ1-1; the D gene is possibly TRBD1 (6 bases). This CDR3 contains 13 residues. The ends were cut back, 7 bases at V and 1 base at J, with 10 bases in the middle. In germline, CDR1 is MNHEY, CDR2 SVGAGI. CDR3 region: CASKQGQNTEAFF. The CDR3 region has the DNA TGTGCCAGCAAACAGGGCCAGAACACTGAAGCTTTCTTT.

The gene calls are TRBV2 and TRBJ2-2, with D possibly being TRBD1 (5 bases). V gave up 5 bases and J gave up 5 bases, with 12 bases separating them. Germline CDR1 reads SNHLY; CDR2 reads FYNNEI. The CDR3 length is 14 residues. The CDR3 protein is CASSNPGQTGELFF. CDR3 DNA sequence: TGTGCCAGCAGTAACCCTGGACAAACCGGGGAGCTGTTTTTT.

This rearrangement joins TRBV6-5 to TRBJ1-1, with D maybe TRBD1 (5 bases). Per germline, CDR1 MNHEY and CDR2 SVGAGI. This CDR3 has 12 residues. V lost 8 bases, J lost 11 bases, and 18 bases lay in between. The CDR3 DNA reads as TGTGCCAGCGGGACCGGGGGTTCTAGGGCTTTCTTT. Translated: CASGTGGSRAFF.

In this sample, this clone turned up once. This rearrangement joins TRBV6-6 to TRBJ2-2, with D maybe TRBD1 (6 bases). The V and J ends lost 4 bases and 3 bases respectively, with 12 bases between them. This CDR3 is built from 15 residues. CDR1 and CDR2 from the germline V gene are MNHNY and SVGAGI (reference sequence). CDR3 protein: CASSFDRSHTGELFF. For the CDR3, the DNA is TGTGCCAGCAGTTTCGACAGGTCCCACACCGGGGAGCTGTTTTTT.

This clone was observed a single time. The chain is built from TRBV9 and TRBJ2-5; 7 bases map to TRBD1. The CDR3 runs 14 residues. The J segment lost 5 bases and the V segment lost 3 bases, leaving 7 bases of the junction unmatched. The germline V gene has CDR1 SGDLS and CDR2 YYNGEE. The CDR3 coding sequence is TGTGCCAGCAGCGCCCGACAGGGTTGGGAGACCCAGTACTTC. It specifies CASSARQGWETQYF.

The gene calls are TRBV9 and TRBJ1-3; D is unclear. The ends were cut back, 2 bases at V and 4 bases at J, with 19 bases in the middle. This CDR3 has 17 amino acids. The V gene's germline CDR1 is SGDLS and CDR2 YYNGEE. CDR3 sequence: CASSVLIGSTAGNTIYF. CDR3 nucleotide sequence: TGTGCCAGCAGCGTTTTAATAGGCAGTACAGCCGGAAACACCATATATTTT.

The chain is built from TRBV5-1 and TRBJ2-2, with no clear D. Germline assignment: CDR1 SGHRS and CDR2 YFSETQ. The length of the CDR3 is 14 residues. Trimming took 2 bases from V and 4 from J, leaving 9 bases between them. The CDR3 region has the DNA TGCGCCAGCAGCTTAATAGTGAGCACCGGGGAGCTGTTTTTT. The encoded protein is CASSLIVSTGELFF. Supplemented by reference TRBV5-1 and TRBJ2-2, the full variable domain reads KAGVTQTPRYLIKTRGQQVTLSCSPISGHRSVSWYQQTPGQGLQFLFEYFSETQRNKGNFPGRFSGRQFSNSRSEMNVSTLELGDSALYLCASSLIVSTGELFFGEGSRLTVL.

The table lists this clone with a count of one. The rearrangement joins TRBV6-1 to TRBJ2-3, with TRBD2 identical over 8 bases. Germline-derived CDR1 and CDR2 are MNHNS and SASEGT. With 3 bases clipped from V and 5 bases from J, the junction kept 4 bases outside the gene matches. The CDR3 totals 14 residues. CDR3 amino acids: CASSETSDLDTQYF. The CDR3, as DNA: TGTGCCAGCAGTGAGACTAGCGACCTAGATACGCAGTATTTT.

The gene calls are TRBV7-9 and TRBJ2-2, with D hard to call. The CDR3 contains 13 residues. The germline gives CDR1 SEHNR, CDR2 FQNEAQ (reference sequence). The V end was cut by 2 bases, the J end by 4 bases, with 5 bases between. The CDR3 region is CASSLQSTGELFF. The CDR3, as DNA: TGTGCCAGCAGCTTACAGTCCACCGGGGAGCTGTTTTTT.

Comments on this clone: Other DNA sequences within the sample encode an identical CDR3. J is TRBJ2-2 and V is TRBV2; TRBD1 matches at 10 bases. The CDR3 is 15 amino acids. Germline loops: CDR1 SNHLY, CDR2 FYNNEI. Unmatched junction bases numbered 1, after V lost 4 bases and J lost 2 bases. The DNA for the CDR3 is TGTGCCAGCAGTGGGGACAGGGGAAACACCGGGGAGCTGTTTTTT. Its translation is CASSGDRGNTGELFF.

The V call is TRBV5-1, the J call TRBJ2-7, with 9 nucleotides matching TRBD1. This CDR3 region has 13 residues. Germline lookup yields CDR1 SGHRS and CDR2 YFSETQ. The junction had 0 bases not matched to a gene; V was cut back by 0 bases and J by 5 bases. CDR3: CASSLDRGHEQYV. DNA for the CDR3: TGCGCCAGCAGCTTGGACAGGGGGCACGAGCAGTACGTC.

The gene calls are TRBV29-1 and TRBJ2-7, with 10 positions matching TRBD2. Germline values: CDR1 SQVTM, CDR2 ANQGSEA. The CDR3 sequence is 15 residues long. After removal of 2 bases from V and 3 bases from J, the junction contained 7 bases not matched to a gene. CDR3 residues: CSVESLAGAFYEQYF. In DNA, the CDR3 is TGCAGCGTTGAAAGTCTAGCGGGGGCCTTCTACGAGCAGTACTTC.